Listed below are T cell receptor beta chains from one sample, sequenced in a study of regulatory T cells in long-lasting Graves disease. TCRdb reprocessed the multiplex PCR reads with MiXCR, giving one entry per CDR3 protein. Of approximately 400,000 distinct CDR3 sequences in the sample, around 23% were seen once. The sequences come from peripheral blood mononuclear cells (PBMCs), collected when the disease was refractory, from a patient treated with antithyroid drugs. The receptors stem from a woman in her thirties or forties with Graves disease. Each CDR3 is given with its conserved first and last residue. The order of the fields is J gene, CDR3 length, clone size, V gene, D gene, CDR3 protein, CDR3 DNA. A D gene is named only where the DNA matches it firmly. For some rows the clone size is stated as once, few or many, or as a class when expanded; others skip it.

j_gene: TRBJ1-3
len: 12
abundance: few
v_gene: TRBV3-1
d_gene: -
CDR3aa: CASSQERNTIYF
CDR3nt: TGTGCCAGCAGCCAAGAACGAAACACCATATATTTT

j_gene: TRBJ2-7
len: 12
abundance: -
v_gene: TRBV10-1
d_gene: -
CDR3aa: CASSELTGEQYF
CDR3nt: TGCGCCAGCAGTGAGTTGACGGGGGAGCAGTACTTC

j_gene: TRBJ2-7
len: 14
abundance: many
v_gene: TRBV28
d_gene: -
CDR3aa: CASSAYTGTYEQYF
CDR3nt: TGTGCCAGCAGTGCTTATACAGGGACCTACGAGCAGTACTTC

j_gene: TRBJ1-2
len: 14
abundance: many
v_gene: TRBV28
d_gene: -
CDR3aa: CASSRGAGIYGYTF
CDR3nt: TGTGCCAGCAGTCGGGGGGCCGGAATCTATGGCTACACCTTC

j_gene: TRBJ1-4
len: 13
abundance: many
v_gene: TRBV7-2
d_gene: -
CDR3aa: CASSLAGNEKLFF
CDR3nt: TGTGCCAGCAGCTTAGCCGGTAATGAAAAACTGTTTTTT

j_gene: TRBJ2-5
len: 13
abundance: -
v_gene: TRBV6-1
d_gene: TRBD1
CDR3aa: CVSSPGQEETQYF
CDR3nt: TGTGTCAGCAGCCCTGGACAGGAGGAGACCCAGTACTTC

j_gene: TRBJ2-7
len: 11
abundance: -
v_gene: TRBV2
d_gene: -
CDR3aa: CASTFSYEQYF
CDR3nt: TGTGCCAGCACCTTTTCGTACGAGCAGTACTTC

j_gene: TRBJ2-1
len: 15
abundance: few
v_gene: TRBV28
d_gene: TRBD2
CDR3aa: CASSPGLAGGNEQFF
CDR3nt: TGTGCCAGCAGTCCCGGACTAGCGGGAGGCAATGAGCAGTTCTTC

j_gene: TRBJ2-2
len: 14
abundance: -
v_gene: TRBV27
d_gene: -
CDR3aa: CASSEGPSPGELFF
CDR3nt: TGTGCCAGCAGTGAGGGACCCAGTCCCGGGGAGCTGTTTTTT

j_gene: TRBJ2-2
len: 16
abundance: many
v_gene: TRBV11-2
d_gene: TRBD2
CDR3aa: CASSSGLAANTGELFF
CDR3nt: TGTGCCAGCAGCTCCGGCCTAGCGGCGAACACCGGGGAGCTGTTTTTT

j_gene: TRBJ2-5
len: 16
abundance: many
v_gene: TRBV28
d_gene: -
CDR3aa: CASSLSLDSFQETQYF
CDR3nt: TGTGCCAGCAGTTTATCGCTTGACAGCTTCCAAGAGACCCAGTACTTC

j_gene: TRBJ2-7
len: 15
abundance: -
v_gene: TRBV6-1
d_gene: -
CDR3aa: CASKYTALEGYEQYF
CDR3nt: TGTGCCAGCAAATACACCGCCTTAGAAGGGTACGAGCAGTACTTC

j_gene: TRBJ2-7
len: 14
abundance: many
v_gene: TRBV2
d_gene: TRBD1
CDR3aa: CASTRDRGNYEQYF
CDR3nt: TGTGCCAGCACCCGGGACAGGGGGAACTACGAGCAGTACTTC

j_gene: TRBJ1-2
len: 14
abundance: many
v_gene: TRBV28
d_gene: -
CDR3aa: CASTSGGAFYGYTF
CDR3nt: TGTGCCAGCACCTCGGGAGGGGCCTTCTATGGCTACACCTTC

j_gene: TRBJ1-1
len: 15
abundance: few
v_gene: TRBV5-1
d_gene: -
CDR3aa: CASSYATVAFTEAFF
CDR3nt: TGCGCCAGCAGTTATGCGACAGTGGCCTTCACTGAAGCTTTCTTT

j_gene: TRBJ2-5
len: 15
abundance: once
v_gene: TRBV20-1
d_gene: -
CDR3aa: CSAETYPGDQETQYF
CDR3nt: TGCAGTGCCGAAACCTACCCGGGGGACCAAGAGACCCAGTACTTC

j_gene: TRBJ1-2
len: 17
abundance: few
v_gene: TRBV28
d_gene: -
CDR3aa: CASSLPTVRGHDYGYTF
CDR3nt: TGTGCCAGCAGTTTACCTACAGTAAGGGGCCATGACTATGGCTACACCTTC

j_gene: TRBJ2-5
len: 15
abundance: -
v_gene: TRBV28
d_gene: TRBD1
CDR3aa: CASSLGQGVVETQYF
CDR3nt: TGTGCCAGCAGTTTAGGGCAGGGGGTTGTTGAGACCCAGTACTTC

j_gene: TRBJ2-7
len: 14
abundance: few
v_gene: TRBV20-1
d_gene: -
CDR3aa: CSSQFVTGSYEQYF
CDR3nt: TGCAGTTCCCAGTTCGTAACTGGTTCCTACGAGCAGTACTTC

j_gene: TRBJ2-2
len: 12
abundance: -
v_gene: TRBV30
d_gene: -
CDR3aa: CAWSLNTGELFF
CDR3nt: TGTGCCTGGAGTCTGAACACCGGGGAGCTGTTTTTT

j_gene: TRBJ1-2
len: 14
abundance: -
v_gene: TRBV4-1
d_gene: TRBD1
CDR3aa: CASSQSGTGVGYTF
CDR3nt: TGCGCCAGCAGCCAATCCGGGACAGGGGTTGGCTACACCTTC

j_gene: TRBJ2-7
len: 16
abundance: -
v_gene: TRBV11-2
d_gene: TRBD1
CDR3aa: CASRTVGQGLVYEQYF
CDR3nt: TGTGCCAGCCGAACGGTGGGACAGGGTCTTGTGTACGAGCAGTACTTC

j_gene: TRBJ2-7
len: 15
abundance: few
v_gene: TRBV6-1
d_gene: -
CDR3aa: CASSQPVRGLYEQYF
CDR3nt: TGTGCCAGCAGCCAACCTGTCCGGGGACTCTACGAGCAGTACTTC

j_gene: TRBJ2-5
len: 14
abundance: many
v_gene: TRBV20-1
d_gene: TRBD1
CDR3aa: CSAGGQGLKETQYF
CDR3nt: TGCAGTGCTGGGGGACAGGGGTTAAAAGAGACCCAGTACTTC

j_gene: TRBJ2-2
len: 16
abundance: many
v_gene: TRBV28
d_gene: -
CDR3aa: CASSFRGRGRDGELFF
CDR3nt: TGTGCCAGCAGTTTCCGGGGGAGGGGGAGAGACGGGGAGCTGTTTTTT